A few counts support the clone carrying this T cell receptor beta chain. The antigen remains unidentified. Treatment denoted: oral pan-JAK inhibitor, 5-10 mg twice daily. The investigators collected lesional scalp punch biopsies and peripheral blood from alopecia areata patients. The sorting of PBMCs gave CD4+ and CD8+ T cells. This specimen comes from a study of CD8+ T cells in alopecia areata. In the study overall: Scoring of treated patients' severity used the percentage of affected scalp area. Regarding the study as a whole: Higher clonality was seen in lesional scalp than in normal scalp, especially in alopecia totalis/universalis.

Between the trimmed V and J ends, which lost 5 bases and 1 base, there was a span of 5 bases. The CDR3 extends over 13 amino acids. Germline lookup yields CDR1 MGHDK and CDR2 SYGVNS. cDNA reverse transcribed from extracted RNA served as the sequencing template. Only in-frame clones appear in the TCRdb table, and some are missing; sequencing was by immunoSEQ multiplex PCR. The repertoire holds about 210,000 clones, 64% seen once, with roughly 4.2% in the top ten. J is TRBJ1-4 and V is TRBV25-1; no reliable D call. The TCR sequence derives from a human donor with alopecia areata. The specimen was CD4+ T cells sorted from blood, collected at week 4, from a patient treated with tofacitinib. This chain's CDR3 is CASSIITNEKLFF. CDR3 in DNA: TGTGCCAGCAGTATTATAACTAATGAAAAACTGTTTTTT.